The next 20 T cell receptor beta chains were all read from a single sample in a study of cytomegalovirus exposure and HLA in healthy donors. Assay used: immunoSEQ multiplex PCR; TCRdb lists only in-frame clones, some missing. The sample holds approximately 160,000 clones, more than 80% seen once. Sequenced input: PBMCs. The receptors derive from a woman under 30 in good health and CMV-seropositive.

This chain uses TRBV7-9 with TRBJ2-7; TRBD1 matches at 11 bases. Per germline, CDR1 SEHNR and CDR2 FQNEAQ (reference sequence). V was clipped by 3 bases and J by 5 bases; unmatched bases: 3. This CDR3 is built from 14 residues. CDR3 nucleotides: TGTGCCAGCAGCTTGGGACAGGGGGTCCACGAGCAGTACTTC. It translates to CASSLGQGVHEQYF.

The rearrangement joins TRBV7-6 to TRBJ1-4; D may be TRBD1 (5 bases). Germline CDR1 reads SGHVS; CDR2 reads FNYEAQ. The V gene lost 1 base and the J gene lost 7 bases, with 10 bases spanning the gap. The CDR3 runs 14 residues. The CDR3 region is CASSLDRFSEKLFF. The CDR3 nucleotides read TGTGCCAGCAGCTTAGACAGGTTTAGTGAAAAACTGTTTTTT.

The sample holds one count of this clone. This chain connects TRBV18 to TRBJ1-5; TRBD1 matches at 8 bases. This CDR3 is built from 15 residues. Germline-derived CDR1 and CDR2 are KGHSH and LQKENI. V shed 2 bases and J 4 bases; nucleotides not matched to a gene: 4. For the CDR3, the DNA is TGTGCCAGCTCACCAACAAACAGGGGGAATCAGCCCCAGCATTTT. Its translation: CASSPTNRGNQPQHF.

The V and J genes are TRBV6-5 and TRBJ1-5; D is ambiguous. The germline V and J ends were trimmed by 2 bases and 9 bases, with 8 bases remaining between them. Germline-derived CDR1 and CDR2 are MNHEY and SVGAGI. CDR3 length: 12 residues. The CDR3 loop is CASSYRAGPQHF. In DNA, the CDR3 is TGTGCCAGCAGTTACCGCGCGGGGCCCCAGCATTTT.

The V and J genes are TRBV28 and TRBJ2-3, with D perhaps matching TRBD2 (5 bases). CDR3 size: 11 residues. Germline-derived CDR1 and CDR2 are MDHEN and SYDVKM. The V gene lost 3 bases and the J gene lost 9 bases, with 7 bases spanning the gap. CDR3 sequence reads: CASSFSGTQYF. CDR3 coding DNA: TGTGCCAGCAGTTTCTCGGGAACGCAGTATTTT.

V and J are TRBV15 and TRBJ2-3; TRBD1 agrees at 9 bases. Germline V gene sequence: CDR1 LNHNV, CDR2 YYDKDF (reference sequence). V trimming: 5 bases; J trimming: 6 bases; junction bases outside the gene matches: 15. This CDR3 has 17 residues. The CDR3 loop is CATSFQTGTGLRDTQYF. The CDR3 DNA reads TGTGCCACCAGCTTCCAAACCGGGACAGGGCTTAGGGATACGCAGTATTTT. Full variable domain (outside the CDR3, taken from reference TRBV15 and TRBJ2-3): DAMVIQNPRYQVTQFGKPVTLSCSQTLNHNVMYWYQQKSSQAPKLLFHYYDKDFNNEADTPDNFQSRRPNTSFCFLDIRSPGLGDTAMYLCATSFQTGTGLRDTQYFGPGTRLTVL.

The chain employs TRBV7-9 and TRBJ2-7; TRBD2 agrees at 12 bases. CDR3 length equals 15 residues. Germline trimming cut 7 bases from V and 4 bases from J; bases unmatched to any gene: 8. The germline V gene encodes CDR1 SEHNR and CDR2 FQNEAQ (reference sequence). The chain's CDR3 is CASIGTGTSGYEQYF. CDR3 coding DNA: TGTGCCAGCATCGGTACCGGGACTAGCGGGTACGAGCAGTACTTC.

The CDR3 here is CATSRDLKLGVGGGGYTF. The CDR3 DNA follows: TGTGCCACCAGCAGAGATTTGAAATTGGGAGTTGGTGGCGGGGGCTACACCTTC. The V and J genes are TRBV15 and TRBJ1-2; D is unresolved. The germline V and J ends were trimmed by 0 bases and 8 bases, with 25 bases remaining between them. The germline gives CDR1 LNHNV, CDR2 YYDKDF (reference sequence). The CDR3 consists of 18 residues.

J is TRBJ2-3 and V is TRBV9, with D maybe TRBD2 (6 bases). The CDR3 length is 17 residues. V was cut by 0 bases and J by 1 base, with 15 bases left in between. In germline, CDR1 is SGDLS, CDR2 YYNGEE. The CDR3 DNA follows: TGTGCCAGCAGCGTAGACGGAGGCGGGGTGCGCACAGATACGCAGTATTTT. It specifies CASSVDGGGVRTDTQYF.

This clone was detected once. The CDR3 loop reads CASSLAGTGSSYEQYF. CDR3 in DNA: TGTGCCAGCAGCTTAGCCGGGACAGGGAGCTCCTACGAGCAGTACTTC. The chain is built from TRBV7-9 and TRBJ2-7; 9 nucleotides match TRBD1. V gave up 0 bases and J gave up 0 bases; unmatched junction bases: 3. The CDR3 length is 16 residues. The germline gives CDR1 SEHNR, CDR2 FQNEAQ (reference sequence).

CDR3 loop: CASSFWNFGGRSSYNEQFF. As DNA, the CDR3 is TGTGCCAGCAGTTTTTGGAACTTTGGCGGGAGGAGCTCCTACAATGAGCAGTTCTTC. The chain uses TRBV27 and TRBJ2-1; 8 bases match TRBD2. Trimming cost V 3 bases and J 0 bases; bases outside gene matches: 13. The length of the CDR3 is 19 residues. From germline, CDR1 is MNHEY and CDR2 SMNVEV (reference sequence).

This clone is a singleton in its sample. V and J are TRBV7-9 and TRBJ1-5, with D perhaps TRBD1 (5 bases). This CDR3 comprises 15 residues. The germline V and J ends were trimmed by 1 base and 5 bases, with 12 bases remaining between them. CDR1 and CDR2 from the germline V gene are SEHNR and FQNEAQ (reference sequence). The CDR3 DNA follows: TGTGCCAGCAGCTTAGGGTCAGGGTGGGATCAGCCCCAGCATTTT. It specifies CASSLGSGWDQPQHF.

This chain joins TRBV27 and TRBJ2-3; 9 nucleotides match TRBD2. Germline V gene data show CDR1 as MNHEY and CDR2 as SMNVEV (reference sequence). The trim removed 4 bases at V and 4 bases at J, leaving 6 bases unmatched. The CDR3 spans 15 residues. Here the CDR3 reads CASSSGGLAADTQYF. Written as DNA, the CDR3 is TGTGCCAGCAGTTCCGGGGGACTAGCAGCAGATACGCAGTATTTT.

The chain couples TRBV6-6 to TRBJ2-2, with D possibly matching TRBD2 (6 bases). Deletions cut 5 bases from V and 6 bases from J, with 13 bases between. The CDR3 loop spans 14 amino acids. Per germline, CDR1 MNHNY and CDR2 SVGAGI (reference sequence). In nucleotides, the CDR3 is TGTGCCAGCAGTACATCTCCGGGGGCCGGGGAGCTGTTTTTT. Protein: CASSTSPGAGELFF.

The chain combines TRBV23-1 with TRBJ2-7; 7 bases fit TRBD2. TRBV23-1 qualifies as an ORF whose function is uncertain. J was trimmed by 4 bases and V by 3 bases; bases with no gene match: 15. The CDR3 extends over 17 amino acids. CDR3 region: CASSHEAGAGRVYEQYF. The DNA of the CDR3 is TGCGCCAGCAGTCATGAAGCCGGAGCGGGAAGGGTTTACGAGCAGTACTTC.

V gene TRBV27 combines with J gene TRBJ2-7; a possible D gene is TRBD2 (6 bases). The CDR3 contains 13 residues. Germline CDR1 is MNHEY and CDR2 is SMNVEV (reference sequence). Trimming removed 6 bases from V and 7 bases from J, with 16 bases in between. The CDR3: CASRSAWGEEQYF. CDR3 sequence (DNA): TGTGCCAGCAGATCCGCCTGGGGGGAGGAGCAGTACTTC.

This clone came up a few times. The V gene is TRBV7-3, the J gene TRBJ1-3, with D tentatively TRBD1 (5 bases). Germline values: CDR1 SGHTA, CDR2 FQGTGA. V lost 4 bases, J lost 2 bases, and 18 bases lay in between. This CDR3 spans 17 amino acids. In DNA form, the CDR3 reads TGTGCCAGCAGCTCAGCTGCCCGGGGGGTAGCTGGAAACACCATATATTTT. Translation: CASSSAARGVAGNTIYF.

This clone was counted a few times. V usage is TRBV27 and J usage is TRBJ2-7; the match to TRBD2 covers 10 bases. Germline V gene lookup returns CDR1 MNHEY and CDR2 SMNVEV (reference sequence). This CDR3 comprises 14 residues. V lost 7 bases, J lost 2 bases, and 5 bases stayed unmatched. The DNA of the CDR3 is TGTGCCAGCATAAGGACTAGCGGCCCCTACGAGCAGTACTTC. Translated, it gives CASIRTSGPYEQYF.

As DNA, the CDR3 is TGTGCCAGCAGCGTACAGGATACCTTCTTTTCTGATACGCAGTATTTT. Its translation: CASSVQDTFFSDTQYF. The J gene is TRBJ2-3, the V gene TRBV9; D call uncertain. With 1 base removed from V and 6 bases from J, the gap between germline ends came to 18 bases. The V gene's germline CDR1 is SGDLS and CDR2 YYNGEE. This CDR3 spans 16 amino acids.

Worth noting for this clone: The CDR3 does not close with the conserved phenylalanine or tryptophan, likely indicating a read error. The DNA is left out, because the CDR3 cannot be placed on it with certainty; the CDR3 is given as TCRdb lists it. This chain connects TRBV5-4 to TRBJ2-7; the D call in the table, TRBD2, was not verified against the DNA. Per germline, CDR1 SGHNT and CDR2 YYREEE (reference sequence). The CDR3 is made up of 10 amino acids, end residues included. The CDR3 region is CASSLSRSCA.